This T cell receptor (beta chain) derives from a study of technical replicates of blood from several donors. Produced via immunoSEQ multiplex PCR; TCRdb's table is partial and in-frame only. The data show about 79,000 clones, with around 94% seen just once and 0.2% to 0.3% held by the top ten. Germline V lookup: CDR1 SGHRS, CDR2 YFSETQ. J lost 5 bases, V lost 3 bases, and 14 bases had no gene match. The CDR3 totals 16 residues. The material sequenced was T cells isolated from PBMCs. This TCR came from a human donor in good health. The J gene is TRBJ2-7, the V gene TRBV5-1, with 7 bases lining up with TRBD1. The CDR3, as DNA: TGCGCCAGCAGCTGGCGTGGACAGGCCGGTCTCCACGAGCAGTACTTC. Amino acids: CASSWRGQAGLHEQYF.